The clone carrying this T cell receptor (beta chain) came up many times. What it recognizes is unknown. This record belongs to a study of T cells in Graves' hyperthyroidism and ophthalmopathy. Regarding the study as a whole: The model made its ophthalmopathy prediction, and onset followed a median approximately 7 months later.

There were TCR beta CDR3 regions amplified from RNA transcripts. HTBI primers were employed in a first-round RT-PCR of the TCR CDR3. TCRdb reprocessed the multiplex PCR reads via MiXCR and lists one record per CDR3 protein. The data show around 420,000 distinct CDR3 sequences, less than 20% seen once. CDR1 is LGHDT, CDR2 YNNKEL, per germline (reference sequence). V was cut by 4 bases and J by 6 bases, with 16 bases left in between. The CDR3 has 14 residues. The clonotype was recovered from a woman aged 18-29 years with Graves' hyperthyroidism. The chain has TRBV3-1 and TRBJ2-7; the D is unclear. Source material: blood. The CDR3 loop reads CASSPRTSWGEQYF. The DNA for the CDR3 is TGTGCCAGCAGCCCCCGGACGAGCTGGGGCGAGCAGTACTTC.